One sample yielded the 10 T cell receptor beta chains listed below, sequenced in a study of control samples from healthy donors and cancer patients. Assay used: immunoSEQ multiplex PCR; TCRdb lists only in-frame clones, some missing. The repertoire includes some 140,000 clones, under 90% of them detected once, and 6% to 9.5% sits in the top ten. The specimen was PBMCs. The receptors shown here come from a middle-aged man with head and neck cancer.

This clone was found a few times. The chain joins TRBV6-2 or TRBV6-3 to TRBJ2-7; 8 bases are shared with TRBD1. V dropped 4 bases and J dropped 4; count of bases not matched to a gene: 3. CDR3 length equals 13 residues. The germline V gene has CDR1 MNHEY and CDR2 SVGEGT. The CDR3 nucleotides read TGTGCCAGCAGTTCGGGACAGGAGTACGAGCAGTACTTC. Translation: CASSSGQEYEQYF.

The chain is built from TRBV2 and TRBJ2-5; possible D gene TRBD1, 5 bases. CDR1 and CDR2 (germline): SNHLY, FYNNEI. This CDR3 contains 15 residues. The V end lost 2 bases, the J end lost 4 bases, and 14 bases lay between the germline ends. CDR3 nucleotide sequence: TGTGCCAGCAGTGAACAGGGAACCTTCGTAGAGACCCAGTACTTC. Its protein product is CASSEQGTFVETQYF. Full variable domain (outside the CDR3, taken from reference TRBV2 and TRBJ2-5): EPEVTQTPSHQVTQMGQEVILRCVPISNHLYFYWYRQILGQKVEFLVSFYNNEISEKSEIFDDQFSVERPDGSNFTLKIRSTKLEDSAMYFCASSEQGTFVETQYFGPGTRLLVL.

The chain links TRBV11-2 to TRBJ1-3; the D is unclear. CDR1 is SGHAT, CDR2 FQNNGV, per germline. Trimming left V 2 bases short and J 4 bases short, with 15 bases between. The CDR3 consists of 16 residues. CDR3 sequence: CASSLWAWTSGNTIYF. In DNA form, the CDR3 reads TGTGCCAGCAGCTTATGGGCTTGGACGTCCGGAAACACCATATATTTT.

The V call is TRBV5-6, the J call TRBJ2-5; 11 bases agree with TRBD2. Germline lookup yields CDR1 SGHDT and CDR2 YYEEEE. The CDR3 is 14 amino acids. V lost 4 bases to trimming and J lost 5 bases; unmatched junction nucleotides: 4. The DNA of the CDR3 is TGTGCCAGCAGCCATAGCGGGAGGGCGGAGACCCAGTACTTC. It encodes CASSHSGRAETQYF.

This chain joins TRBV5-1 and TRBJ2-5; no reliable D call. In germline, CDR1 is SGHRS, CDR2 YFSETQ. V was trimmed by 0 bases and J by 2 bases, leaving 8 bases between them. This CDR3 spans 14 amino acids. Here the CDR3 reads CASSLGIVQETQYF. CDR3 nucleotides: TGCGCCAGCAGCTTGGGTATCGTGCAAGAGACCCAGTACTTC.

A single count supports this clone. The chain uses TRBV28 and TRBJ2-2, with TRBD2 matching over 12 bases. V lost 6 bases and J lost 9; bases outside the gene matches: 11. Germline V gene data show CDR1 as MDHEN and CDR2 as SYDVKM. There are 16 residues in the CDR3. DNA for the CDR3: TGTGCCAGCAGCCAACTAGCGGGAGGATTTTTCCGGGAGCTGTTTTTT. Amino acid sequence: CASSQLAGGFFRELFF.

This clone was recorded only once. V gene TRBV3-1 (or the pseudogene TRBV3-2) combines with J gene TRBJ2-7; D is possibly TRBD1 or TRBD2 (5 bases each). The CDR3 is 15 residues long. The V gene's germline CDR1 is LGHDT and CDR2 YNNKEL (reference sequence). Deletions cut 6 bases from V and 4 bases from J, with 19 bases between. CDR3 DNA sequence: TGTGCCAGCAGACGCGGTGGGGACGGGAATTACGAGCAGTACTTC. This sequence encodes CASRRGGDGNYEQYF.

V and J are TRBV10-2 and TRBJ1-1; 8 bases are shared with TRBD1. The CDR3 is made up of 13 amino acids. Germline lookup yields CDR1 WSHSY and CDR2 SAAADI. The V segment lost 2 bases and the J segment 4 bases; nucleotides outside the gene matches: 0. The CDR3 reads CASSETGGTEAFF. CDR3 sequence (DNA): TGCGCCAGCAGTGAGACAGGGGGCACTGAAGCTTTCTTT.

The chain joins TRBV7-9 to TRBJ2-7, with a weak D call TRBD1 (5 bases). The CDR3 runs 15 residues. CDR1 is SEHNR, CDR2 FQNEAQ, per germline (reference sequence). V lost 1 base, J lost 1 base, and 11 bases lay in between. CDR3 sequence (DNA): TGTGCCAGCAGCTTAGGGTGGGGCTTATCCTACGAGCAGTACTTC. It yields the protein CASSLGWGLSYEQYF. The full variable domain, completed using reference TRBV7-9 and TRBJ2-7, is DTGVSQNPRHKITKRGQNVTFRCDPISEHNRLYWYRQTLGQGPEFLTYFQNEAQLEKSRLLSDRFSAERPKGSFSTLEIQRTEQGDSAMYLCASSLGWGLSYEQYFGPGTRLTVT.

The gene calls are TRBV5-4 and TRBJ1-6; 7 positions match TRBD1. The V segment lost 4 bases and the J segment 7 bases; nucleotides outside the gene matches: 5. There are 14 residues in the CDR3. CDR1 is SGHNT and CDR2 is YYREEE in the germline V gene (reference sequence). The CDR3 sequence is CASSLDRTNSPLHF. The CDR3 DNA is TGTGCCAGCAGCCTGGACAGGACCAATTCACCCCTCCACTTT.